The 29 T cell receptor beta chains in this list originate from one sample, sequenced in a study of T cell responses to AZD1222 COVID-19 vaccine. The data were produced by immunoSEQ multiplex PCR, yet TCRdb's version contains in-frame clones alone and is incomplete. The repertoire holds around 130,000 clones, just under 95% seen once, with around 7% in the top ten. The source material was peripheral blood, sampled on day 0 of AZD1222 vaccination. These receptors were obtained from an adult in good health.

A few counts support this clone. This chain links TRBV5-1 with TRBJ2-7; 12 positions agree with TRBD2. CDR3 length: 16 amino acids. V gave up 5 bases and J gave up 6 bases; unmatched junction bases: 12. In germline, CDR1 is SGHRS, CDR2 YFSETQ. The chain's CDR3 is CASSPQLAGGSGEQYF. The CDR3, as DNA: TGCGCCAGCAGTCCCCAACTAGCGGGAGGATCGGGCGAGCAGTACTTC.

This chain connects TRBV7-9 to TRBJ2-3, with D maybe TRBD1 (5 bases). Trimming stripped 5 bases from V and 0 bases from J, with 15 bases between. Germline lookup yields CDR1 SEHNR and CDR2 FQNEAQ (reference sequence). This CDR3 spans 16 amino acids. Written as DNA, the CDR3 is TGTGCCAGCAGCCCACGACAGCCGACTAGCACAGATACGCAGTATTTT. It specifies CASSPRQPTSTDTQYF.

V usage is TRBV28 and J usage is TRBJ1-3; D is undetermined. Germline V gene data show CDR1 as MDHEN and CDR2 as SYDVKM. Trimming shortened V by 5 bases and J by 1 base, and 12 bases separated the two germline ends. CDR3 length: 15 residues. The CDR3 protein is CASSLNRGSGNTIYF. The DNA for the CDR3 is TGTGCCAGCAGTCTCAATCGGGGTTCTGGAAACACCATATATTTT. Looking up the rest from reference TRBV28 and TRBJ1-3 gives the full variable domain: DVKVTQSSRYLVKRTGEKVFLECVQDMDHENMFWYRQDPGLGLRLIYFSYDVKMKEKGDIPEGYSVSREKKERFSLILESASTNQTSMYLCASSLNRGSGNTIYFGEGSWLTVV.

This chain links TRBV7-2 with TRBJ2-3; 8 nucleotides match TRBD1. The J segment lost 2 bases and the V segment lost 5 bases, leaving 6 bases of the junction unmatched. The CDR3 totals 15 residues. Germline V CDR1 and CDR2: SGHTA, FQGNSA. CDR3 sequence: CASSNGQGFTDTQYF. DNA for the CDR3: TGTGCCAGCAGCAATGGACAGGGTTTCACAGATACGCAGTATTTT.

The chain joins TRBV15 to TRBJ1-1; tentative D call: TRBD1 (5 bases). Germline V gives CDR1 LNHNV, CDR2 YYDKDF (reference sequence). Trimming stripped 2 bases from V and 4 bases from J, with 11 bases between. The length of the CDR3 is 14 residues. The CDR3 bases are TGTGCCACCAGCAGACAAAGGGGTGGCACTGAAGCTTTCTTT. It codes for CATSRQRGGTEAFF.

This chain links TRBV12-3 or TRBV12-4 with TRBJ1-3; D unclear. Trimming stripped 6 bases from V and 4 bases from J, with 4 bases between. The CDR3 spans 11 residues. CDR3 sequence reads: CASSEGNTIYF. The CDR3 region has the DNA TGTGCCAGCAGCGAGGGAAACACCATATATTTT.

The rearrangement links TRBV7-2 to TRBJ1-5; TRBD1 aligns across 10 bases. CDR3 length equals 19 residues. CDR1 and CDR2 (germline): SGHTA, FQGNSA. The J segment lost 1 base and the V segment lost 5 bases, leaving 14 bases of the junction unmatched. The CDR3 loop is CASSLGVPGQGRSNQPQHF. CDR3 nucleotides: TGTGCCAGCAGCCTCGGAGTCCCGGGACAGGGGAGAAGCAATCAGCCCCAGCATTTT.

The chain links TRBV6-5 to TRBJ1-1; D is uncertain. The CDR3 is 15 amino acids. V shed 0 bases and J shed 4 bases, with 12 bases lying between them. CDR1 and CDR2 (germline): MNHEY, SVGAGI. The CDR3 bases are TGTGCCAGCAGTTACTCGATACTCCCCGCCACTGAAGCTTTCTTT. It codes for CASSYSILPATEAFF.

This sequence joins TRBV19 and TRBJ1-2; D unclear. The ends were cut back, 5 bases at V and 4 bases at J, with 11 bases in the middle. Germline loops: CDR1 LNHDA, CDR2 SQIVND (reference sequence). This CDR3 is built from 13 residues. The CDR3 region is CASSPEGRYGYTF. The CDR3 DNA follows: TGTGCCAGTAGTCCGGAGGGTCGCTATGGCTACACCTTC.

This clone was found once. This sequence joins TRBV7-9 and TRBJ2-3; D is perhaps TRBD1 or TRBD2 (7 bases each). V gave up 5 bases and J gave up 3 bases, with 18 bases separating them. This CDR3 spans 16 amino acids. The V gene's germline CDR1 is SEHNR and CDR2 FQNEAQ (reference sequence). The CDR3 bases are TGTGCCAGCAGCCCCCAGGGGGGGGGAATGACAGATACGCAGTATTTT. Amino acid sequence: CASSPQGGGMTDTQYF.

The count of this clone is one. V gene TRBV10-1 combines with J gene TRBJ1-2; no clear D gene. The CDR3 is 13 amino acids. Trimming left V 6 bases short and J 7 bases short, with 15 bases between. Germline CDR1 WNHNN, CDR2 SYGVQD (reference sequence). CDR3 coding DNA: TGCGCCAGCAGCCCGGAACGGGCAGCTGGCTACACCTTC. This gives the protein CASSPERAAGYTF.

The chain links TRBV19 to TRBJ1-5, with D perhaps matching TRBD1 (5 bases). V was trimmed by 4 bases and J by 3 bases, leaving 10 bases between them. This CDR3 is 14 amino acids long. Germline values: CDR1 LNHDA, CDR2 SQIVND (reference sequence). The CDR3 nucleotides are TGTGCCAGTAGTAGACAGCGATACAATCAGCCCCAGCATTTT. It translates to CASSRQRYNQPQHF.

V usage is TRBV28 and J usage is TRBJ1-5; maybe TRBD1 (5 bases). The CDR3 is made up of 17 amino acids. V lost 8 bases and J 1 base, leaving 21 bases between the germline ends. The germline V gene encodes CDR1 MDHEN and CDR2 SYDVKM. CDR3: CASVRGTSGWSNQPQHF. DNA of the CDR3: TGTGCCAGCGTCCGCGGGACGTCGGGCTGGAGCAATCAGCCCCAGCATTTT.

This rearrangement joins TRBV28 to TRBJ1-5; perhaps TRBD1 as D (5 bases). The germline V and J ends were trimmed by 7 bases and 4 bases, with 14 bases remaining between them. Looked up from germline, CDR1 is MDHEN and CDR2 is SYDVKM. This CDR3 comprises 14 residues. DNA for the CDR3: TGTGCCAGCACCTCCAATTGGGGGAATCAGCCCCAGCATTTT. Protein: CASTSNWGNQPQHF.

The chain uses TRBV7-3 and TRBJ2-2; D possibly corresponds to TRBD1 (6 bases). Looked up from germline, CDR1 is SGHTA and CDR2 is FQGTGA. The CDR3 is 16 residues long. The ends were cut back, 4 bases at V and 4 bases at J, with 16 bases in the middle. CDR3 residues: CASSSGASGATGELFF. The CDR3 DNA reads as TGTGCCAGCAGCTCAGGGGCTTCAGGGGCCACCGGGGAGCTGTTTTTT.

The chain employs TRBV7-8 and TRBJ2-1; D is unresolved. V lost 6 bases, J lost 2 bases, and 8 bases lay in between. Germline assignment: CDR1 SGHVS and CDR2 FQNEAQ. The CDR3 totals 13 residues. The CDR3 DNA follows: TGTGCCAGCAGAATTATAGCCTACAATGAGCAGTTCTTC. Translated, it gives CASRIIAYNEQFF.

The gene calls are TRBV7-2 and TRBJ2-7, with 8 bases identical to TRBD1. This CDR3 comprises 15 residues. CDR1 SGHTA and CDR2 FQGNSA come from the germline V gene. V was clipped by 2 bases and J by 2 bases; unmatched bases: 5. CDR3 coding DNA: TGTGCCAGCAGCTTATGGGGACAGGCTGCCTACGAGCAGTACTTC. This sequence encodes CASSLWGQAAYEQYF.

The genes are TRBV27 and TRBJ1-3; 7 bases match TRBD1. V shed 6 bases, J shed 1 base, and the junction held 3 bases outside the gene matches. Germline V gene lookup returns CDR1 MNHEY and CDR2 SMNVEV (reference sequence). The CDR3 covers 14 residues. The CDR3 DNA is TGTGCCAGCAGGCAGACAGGGTCTGGAAACACCATATATTTT. Protein product: CASRQTGSGNTIYF.

CDR3 region: CASSKGGGLASTDTQYF. The CDR3 DNA sequence: TGTGCCAGCAGCAAAGGAGGGGGACTAGCGAGCACAGATACGCAGTATTTT. The chain is built from TRBV21-1 and TRBJ2-3; TRBD2, as called in the table, went unchecked against the DNA. TRBV21-1 is shown as a pseudogene. The length of the CDR3 is 17 residues.

The V call is TRBV5-1, the J call TRBJ1-1; D is perhaps TRBD1 (5 bases). The length of the CDR3 is 13 residues. The germline gives CDR1 SGHRS, CDR2 YFSETQ. Deletions cut 0 bases from V and 11 bases from J, with 14 bases between. In DNA, the CDR3 is TGCGCCAGCAGCTTGGCCACGACGGGGGAGGCTTTCTTT. Its translation: CASSLATTGEAFF. Filled out from reference TRBV5-1 and TRBJ1-1, the complete variable domain reads KAGVTQTPRYLIKTRGQQVTLSCSPISGHRSVSWYQQTPGQGLQFLFEYFSETQRNKGNFPGRFSGRQFSNSRSEMNVSTLELGDSALYLCASSLATTGEAFFGQGTRLTVV.

This CDR3 is CASSSLQGGTEAFF. CDR3 DNA sequence: TGTGCCAGCAGTAGCCTACAGGGAGGGACTGAAGCTTTCTTT. The gene calls are TRBV6-5 and TRBJ1-1, with D possibly being TRBD1 (6 bases). Trimming removed 5 bases from V and 5 bases from J, with 15 bases in between. The length of the CDR3 is 14 residues. CDR1 is MNHEY and CDR2 is SVGAGI in the germline V gene.

The rearrangement links TRBV10-3 to TRBJ2-5, with 14 bases lining up with TRBD2. CDR3 length: 16 residues. The ends lost 4 bases at V and 4 bases at J; junction bases unmatched: 5. Germline V CDR1 and CDR2: ENHRY, SYGVKD. The CDR3 loop is CAISGAGLAGGETQYF. The CDR3 DNA reads as TGTGCCATCAGTGGGGCCGGACTAGCGGGAGGAGAGACCCAGTACTTC.

The rearrangement uses TRBV7-2 and TRBJ2-7, with D possibly matching TRBD2 (5 bases). CDR1 is SGHTA, CDR2 FQGNSA, per germline. The V and J ends lost 1 base and 5 bases respectively, with 15 bases between them. There are 15 residues in the CDR3. CDR3: CASSLEILLRDEQYF. In DNA form, the CDR3 reads TGTGCCAGCAGCTTAGAGATCTTACTGAGGGACGAGCAGTACTTC.

The V and J genes are TRBV18 and TRBJ2-3, with 9 bases aligning to TRBD2. J gave up 3 bases and V 3 bases, and 13 bases lay outside the gene matches. Per the germline V gene, CDR1 is KGHSH and CDR2 is LQKENI. CDR3 length equals 18 residues. The CDR3 loop is CASSPNRASGMGTDTQYF. In nucleotides, the CDR3 is TGTGCCAGCTCACCCAATCGGGCTAGCGGGATGGGAACAGATACGCAGTATTTT.

CDR3 amino acids: CASSSGLGTGELFF. CDR3 in DNA: TGTGCCAGCAGCTCGGGACTGGGCACCGGGGAGCTGTTTTTT. The V call is TRBV5-4, the J call TRBJ2-2; weak D call: TRBD2 (6 bases). The CDR3 covers 14 residues. Looked up from germline, CDR1 is SGHNT and CDR2 is YYREEE (reference sequence). V lost 3 bases to trimming and J lost 4 bases, with 10 bases between them.

This chain connects TRBV6-5 to TRBJ1-3; D is ambiguous. V dropped 6 bases and J dropped 2 bases, with 14 bases sitting between them. In germline, CDR1 is MNHEY, CDR2 SVGAGI. The CDR3 consists of 15 residues. The CDR3 loop reads CASSSGRSAGNTIYF. DNA for the CDR3: TGTGCCAGCAGCTCTGGACGCTCAGCTGGAAACACCATATATTTT.

CDR3 nucleotide sequence: TGCAGCGACCTCACTAGCGGGAGTACCAATGAGCAGTTCTTC. Translation: CSDLTSGSTNEQFF. This chain uses TRBV29-1 with TRBJ2-1; 11 bases align to TRBD2. J gave up 6 bases and V 7 bases, and 8 bases lay outside the gene matches. CDR3 length: 14 amino acids. Germline values: CDR1 SQVTM, CDR2 ANQGSEA.

This chain joins TRBV28 and TRBJ1-1; tentative D call: TRBD1 (6 bases). Germline loops: CDR1 MDHEN, CDR2 SYDVKM. V was pared by 6 bases and J by 4 bases, with 15 bases between. The CDR3 length is 14 residues. The DNA of the CDR3 is TGTGCCAGCAGATTGTCCAGGGGCGGCACTGAAGCTTTCTTT. Its translation: CASRLSRGGTEAFF.

The chain links TRBV27 to TRBJ2-7; the D gene is possibly TRBD2 (7 bases). Between the trimmed V and J ends, which lost 4 bases and 3 bases, there was a span of 16 bases. The CDR3 covers 15 residues. Germline V lookup: CDR1 MNHEY, CDR2 SMNVEV (reference sequence). For the CDR3, the DNA is TGTGCCAGCAGTTACCCAGGGGCGGGGGTCTACGAGCAGTACTTC. It translates to CASSYPGAGVYEQYF.